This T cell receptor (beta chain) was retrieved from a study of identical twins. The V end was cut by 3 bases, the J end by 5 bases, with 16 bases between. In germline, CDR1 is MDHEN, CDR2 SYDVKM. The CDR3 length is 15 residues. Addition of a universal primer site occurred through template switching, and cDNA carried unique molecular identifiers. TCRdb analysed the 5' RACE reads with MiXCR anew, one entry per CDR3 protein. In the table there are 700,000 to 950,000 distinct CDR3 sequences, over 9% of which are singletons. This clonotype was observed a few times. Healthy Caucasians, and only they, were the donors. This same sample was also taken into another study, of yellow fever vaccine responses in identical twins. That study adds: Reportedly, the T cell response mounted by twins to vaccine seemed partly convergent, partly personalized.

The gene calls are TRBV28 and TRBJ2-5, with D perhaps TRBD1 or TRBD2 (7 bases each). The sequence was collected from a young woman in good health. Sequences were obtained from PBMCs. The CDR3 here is CASSFSGSGGETQYF. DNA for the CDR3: TGTGCCAGCAGTTTTAGCGGGTCAGGGGGGGAGACCCAGTACTTC.